These 23 T cell receptor beta chains came from one sample sequenced in a study of shared clonotypes between healthy human individuals. Profiling relied on immunoSEQ multiplex PCR, and the TCRdb table lists in-frame clones only, not all of them. The sample comprises 2 million to 3 million clones, 90% to 95% of which are singletons, and approximately 0.36% rests with the top ten. The sequenced sample consisted of naive CD4+ T cells from PBMCs. Regarding subset: CD45RA+ positively selected. The origin of the receptors is a man between 18 and 29 years old in good health. Some clones in this sample may be carry-over from other donors' samples.

The chain links TRBV7-3 to TRBJ2-1; 10 bases line up with TRBD1. The length of the CDR3 is 16 residues. Germline assignment: CDR1 SGHTA and CDR2 FQGTGA. Trimming took 1 base from V and 6 from J; bases not matched to a gene: 6. The CDR3 sequence is CASSLIGTGDTNEQFF. CDR3 DNA: TGTGCCAGCAGCTTAATTGGGACAGGGGACACCAATGAGCAGTTCTTC.

The chain recombines TRBV18 with TRBJ2-1, with D uncertain. The CDR3 is 13 amino acids. Trimming took off 2 bases at V and 8 bases at J, with 10 bases between the two ends. Germline values: CDR1 KGHSH, CDR2 LQKENI. The CDR3 DNA sequence: TGTGCCAGCTCACCAAATCTGGCCGATGAGCAGTTCTTC. It specifies CASSPNLADEQFF.

The V call is TRBV29-1, the J call TRBJ2-1; D not certain. This CDR3 has 10 amino acids. Looked up from germline, CDR1 is SQVTM and CDR2 is ANQGSEA. With 7 bases removed from V and 7 bases from J, the gap between germline ends came to 8 bases. CDR3 nucleotide sequence: TGCAGCGCCGGCCAGAATGAGCAGTTCTTC. This sequence encodes CSAGQNEQFF.

V is TRBV7-8 and J is TRBJ1-4, with D possibly TRBD1 on 6 matching bases. V was shortened by 3 bases and J by 6 bases, with 17 bases between the two germline ends. The CDR3 runs 16 residues. The germline V gene has CDR1 SGHVS and CDR2 FQNEAQ. The CDR3 bases are TGTGCCAGCAGCTTGGGGAACAGGGCGGAGGATGAAAAACTGTTTTTT. Its translation is CASSLGNRAEDEKLFF. The full variable domain, completed using reference TRBV7-8 and TRBJ1-4, is GAGVSQSPRYKVAKRGQDVALRCDPISGHVSLFWYQQALGQGPEFLTYFQNEAQLDKSGLPSDRFFAERPEGSVSTLKIQRTQQEDSAVYLCASSLGNRAEDEKLFFGSGTQLSVL.

V usage is TRBV5-1 and J usage is TRBJ2-2; perhaps TRBD2 as D (6 bases). The CDR3 covers 16 residues. With 4 bases removed from V and 9 bases from J, the gap between germline ends came to 22 bases. CDR1 and CDR2 from the germline V gene are SGHRS and YFSETQ. DNA for the CDR3: TGCGCCAGCAGCCTCAGGGTCGGGAGCGACGGAAGGGAGCTGTTTTTT. It yields the protein CASSLRVGSDGRELFF.

The chain combines TRBV6-1 with TRBJ2-7, with unresolved D. Looked up from germline, CDR1 is MNHNS and CDR2 is SASEGT. V lost 4 bases to trimming and J lost 3 bases, with 10 bases between them. The CDR3 runs to 13 residues. This CDR3 reads CASSGGPIYEQYF. In DNA form, the CDR3 reads TGTGCCAGCAGTGGCGGACCTATCTACGAGCAGTACTTC.

The chain links TRBV4-2 to TRBJ1-1; D gene uncertain. Germline V CDR1 and CDR2: LGHNA, YNFKEQ. Trimming stripped 3 bases from V and 1 base from J, with 12 bases between. This CDR3 region has 15 residues. For the CDR3, the DNA is TGTGCCAGCAGCCATGATCAGGTCCAGAACACTGAAGCTTTCTTT. This codes for CASSHDQVQNTEAFF.

This clone has only a few counts. This CDR3 is CASSSRDRAGYTF. The CDR3 coding sequence is TGTGCCAGCAGCTCCCGGGACAGGGCTGGCTACACCTTC. V and J are TRBV7-9 and TRBJ1-2; 9 bases fit TRBD1. This CDR3 has 13 amino acids. From germline, CDR1 is SEHNR and CDR2 FQNEAQ (reference sequence). V was pared by 4 bases and J by 7 bases, with 4 bases of the junction left unmatched.

This sequence joins TRBV14 and TRBJ2-6; D uncertain. Germline CDR1 and CDR2: SGHDN and FVKESK. The V end was cut by 2 bases, the J end by 0 bases, with 17 bases between. CDR3 length: 19 amino acids. The CDR3 region is CASSQRGDLSTSGANVLTF. In DNA, the CDR3 is TGTGCCAGCAGCCAACGTGGAGACCTCTCCACCTCTGGGGCCAACGTCCTGACTTTC.

The rearrangement uses TRBV5-4 and TRBJ2-2; D perhaps matches TRBD2 (6 bases). Germline lookup yields CDR1 SGHNT and CDR2 YYREEE (reference sequence). The CDR3 length is 16 residues. V shed 5 bases and J shed 7 bases, with 21 bases lying between them. CDR3 DNA: TGTGCCAGCAGACGGGGCGGGGCAAAAAAAAGCGGGGAGCTGTTTTTT. This sequence encodes CASRRGGAKKSGELFF.

This clone was counted a single time. Other DNA sequences within the sample encode an identical CDR3. V usage is TRBV19 and J usage is TRBJ2-2, with TRBD1 matching 8 bases. V shed 4 bases, J shed 0 bases, and the junction held 4 bases outside the gene matches. Germline lookup yields CDR1 LNHDA and CDR2 SQIVND (reference sequence). CDR3 length: 16 residues. The CDR3: CASSTRQGSNTGELFF. The CDR3 nucleotides read TGTGCCAGTAGTACGAGACAGGGGTCGAACACCGGGGAGCTGTTTTTT. Drawing the rest from reference TRBV19 and TRBJ2-2, the complete variable domain is DGGITQSPKYLFRKEGQNVTLSCEQNLNHDAMYWYRQDPGQGLRLIYYSQIVNDFQKGDIAEGYSVSREKKESFPLTVTSAQKNPTAFYLCASSTRQGSNTGELFFGEGSRLTVL.

The chain is built from TRBV4-1 and TRBJ2-7, with 9 bases matching TRBD1. The CDR3 runs 15 residues. Germline loops: CDR1 MGHRA, CDR2 YSYEKL. Trimming at V came to 0 bases and at J to 7 bases, leaving 7 bases not matched to a gene. CDR3 region: CASSQEGDRVYEQYF. CDR3 nucleotides: TGCGCCAGCAGCCAAGAGGGGGACAGGGTTTATGAGCAGTACTTC.

V is TRBV6-1 and J is TRBJ2-1; D is undetermined. The germline V and J ends were trimmed by 2 bases and 0 bases, with 17 bases remaining between them. From germline, CDR1 is MNHNS and CDR2 SASEGT. The CDR3 has 18 amino acids. CDR3 in amino acids: CASSEILFSGFSYNEQFF. In nucleotides, the CDR3 is TGTGCCAGCAGTGAAATTTTGTTTTCGGGTTTCTCCTACAATGAGCAGTTCTTC.

This clone came up once. The chain employs TRBV28 and TRBJ2-1; D is uncertain. The V and J ends lost 6 bases and 7 bases respectively, with 10 bases between them. Per the germline V gene, CDR1 is MDHEN and CDR2 is SYDVKM. The length of the CDR3 is 12 residues. The CDR3 DNA sequence: TGTGCCAGCAGGATGATGAGGAATGAGCAGTTCTTC. Translation gives CASRMMRNEQFF.

The CDR3 DNA follows: TGTGCCTGGAGTACAGGGCCCTATGGCTACACCTTC. It translates to CAWSTGPYGYTF. This chain joins TRBV30 and TRBJ1-2, with D possibly being TRBD1 (6 bases). Per the germline V gene, CDR1 is GTSNPN and CDR2 is SVGIG (reference sequence). The V end was cut by 2 bases, the J end by 4 bases, with 8 bases between. The CDR3 spans 12 residues.

DNA for the CDR3: TGCGCCAGCAGTGAGCAAGGACAGGGCGAGCAGTACTTC. This translates into CASSEQGQGEQYF. The V gene is TRBV10-1, the J gene TRBJ2-7; TRBD1 matches 8 bases. The V gene end was trimmed by 2 bases and the J gene end by 6 bases; junction bases not matched to a gene: 3. From germline, CDR1 is WNHNN and CDR2 SYGVQD (reference sequence). CDR3 length equals 13 residues.

This rearrangement joins TRBV5-6 to TRBJ2-5, with unresolved D. The V gene's germline CDR1 is SGHDT and CDR2 YYEEEE. Trimming left V 4 bases short and J 3 bases short, with 7 bases between. This CDR3 region has 12 residues. The CDR3 nucleotides are TGTGCCAGCAGCACCAAAAAAGAGACCCAGTACTTC. Translated, it gives CASSTKKETQYF.

The chain uses TRBV27 and TRBJ1-5; possibly TRBD1 for D (6 bases). Per germline, CDR1 MNHEY and CDR2 SMNVEV (reference sequence). This CDR3 spans 15 amino acids. V lost 6 bases, J lost 0 bases, and 12 bases lay in between. CDR3 nucleotides: TGTGCCAGCAGACAAGGACAGAATAGCAATCAGCCCCAGCATTTT. The encoded protein is CASRQGQNSNQPQHF.

The V call is TRBV25-1, the J call TRBJ1-5; no reliable D call. Trimming removed 7 bases at V and 5 bases at J, with 12 bases between. The CDR3 covers 13 residues. Germline V gene data show CDR1 as MGHDK and CDR2 as SYGVNS. The CDR3, as DNA: TGTGCCAGCATATTATGGCCCTATCAGCCCCAGCATTTT. This encodes CASILWPYQPQHF.

As to this clone: Additional DNA sequences in this sample encode the identical CDR3. The chain is built from TRBV6-1 and TRBJ2-1; D may be TRBD2 (5 bases). CDR3 length equals 15 residues. V shed 6 bases and J shed 0 bases, with 12 bases lying between them. Looked up from germline, CDR1 is MNHNS and CDR2 is SASEGT. The CDR3 region is CASSPTSSSYNEQFF. The CDR3 nucleotides read TGTGCCAGCAGCCCAACTAGTTCCTCCTACAATGAGCAGTTCTTC.

This clone was observed a single time. The chain carries TRBV10-3 and TRBJ2-5; 7 bases align to TRBD1. This CDR3 is 15 amino acids long. The V segment lost 4 bases and the J segment 2 bases; nucleotides outside the gene matches: 7. Germline V CDR1 and CDR2: ENHRY, SYGVKD. The DNA of the CDR3 is TGTGCCATCAGTGGAGGGGACAGCCTGCAAGAGACCCAGTACTTC. This gives the protein CAISGGDSLQETQYF.

The genes are TRBV15 and TRBJ2-1; 14 positions match TRBD2. The CDR3 contains 19 residues. CDR1 is LNHNV, CDR2 YYDKDF, per germline (reference sequence). Trimming cost V 1 base and J 2 bases; bases outside gene matches: 7. The CDR3 DNA is TGTGCCACCAGCAGAGGACTAGCGGGAGGGCCAGACGCCTACAATGAGCAGTTCTTC. This translates into CATSRGLAGGPDAYNEQFF.

J is TRBJ2-1 and V is TRBV10-3; D might be TRBD1 (5 bases). V was trimmed by 6 bases and J by 10 bases, leaving 13 bases between them. The V gene's germline CDR1 is ENHRY and CDR2 SYGVKD. This CDR3 is built from 12 residues. CDR3 sequence: CAIRGPPGEQFF. CDR3 nucleotides: TGTGCCATCAGGGGTCCCCCAGGGGAGCAGTTCTTC.